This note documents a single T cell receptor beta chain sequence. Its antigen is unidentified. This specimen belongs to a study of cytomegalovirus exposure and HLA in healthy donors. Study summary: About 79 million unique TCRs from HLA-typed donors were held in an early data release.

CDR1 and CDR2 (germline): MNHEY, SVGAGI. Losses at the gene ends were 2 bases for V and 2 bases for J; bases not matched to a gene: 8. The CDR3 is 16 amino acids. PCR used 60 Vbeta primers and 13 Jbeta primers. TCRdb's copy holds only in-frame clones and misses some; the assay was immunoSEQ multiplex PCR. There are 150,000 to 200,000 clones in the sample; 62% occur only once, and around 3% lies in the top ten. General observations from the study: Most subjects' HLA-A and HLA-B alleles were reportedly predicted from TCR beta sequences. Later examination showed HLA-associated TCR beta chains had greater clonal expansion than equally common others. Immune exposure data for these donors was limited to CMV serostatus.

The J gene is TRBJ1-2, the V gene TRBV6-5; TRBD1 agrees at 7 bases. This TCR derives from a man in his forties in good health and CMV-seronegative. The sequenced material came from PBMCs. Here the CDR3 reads CASSYIKTTGNYGYTF. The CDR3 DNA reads TGTGCCAGCAGTTACATCAAAACGACAGGGAACTATGGCTACACCTTC.